The T cell receptor (beta chain) described here comes from a study of blood T cell repertoires in COVID-19. Per the original data handling: The authors estimated nucleated cell counts from reference gene primer amplification. Using immunoSEQ multiplex PCR, the repertoire was profiled, and TCRdb retains in-frame clones only, with some absent. V, J and clone size reflect that table, while D and trimming were determined from the DNA. This sample has approximately 340,000 clones, with about 89% found just once. CDR3 size: 15 residues. Germline V gene lookup returns CDR1 SNHLY and CDR2 FYNNEI. With V trimmed by 4 bases and J by 9 bases, 11 bases remained unmatched. Individuals in the exposed group had encountered a COVID-19 case within 2 weeks preceding study entry.

This chain joins TRBV2 and TRBJ2-7, with 11 bases that match TRBD1. The specimen sequenced was PBMCs or T cells enriched from blood (not recorded which). This TCR came from a middle-aged woman who had been exposed to COVID-19. CDR3 nucleotides: TGTGCCAGCAGTGGGACAGGGGGCGGTACTAGTTCGCAGTACTTC. Translation: CASSGTGGGTSSQYF.